One and the same sample provided the 22 T cell receptor beta chains below, sequenced in a study of metastatic and nonmetastatic thyroid tumors. TCRdb redid the clone calls on the PCR reads using MiXCR. The sample holds under 6,000 clones, over 30% seen once. All patients were untreated before thyroid surgery. What was sequenced was adjacent normal tissue. The receptors were gathered from a female donor with papillary thyroid cancer or a benign thyroid nodule (not recorded which). Some clones in this sample may be carry-over from other donors' samples.

The V gene is TRBV5-1, the J gene TRBJ2-7, with D possibly being TRBD1 (6 bases). CDR1 is SGHRS, CDR2 YFSETQ, per germline. The CDR3 has 16 amino acids. The V and J ends lost 1 base and 3 bases respectively, with 17 bases between them. The CDR3 is CASSLRTGSQGYEQYF. The CDR3 DNA follows: TGCGCCAGCAGCTTGCGAACAGGGTCCCAGGGCTACGAGCAGTACTTC. Full variable domain (remainder filled in from reference TRBV5-1 and TRBJ2-7): KAGVTQTPRYLIKTRGQQVTLSCSPISGHRSVSWYQQTPGQGLQFLFEYFSETQRNKGNFPGRFSGRQFSNSRSEMNVSTLELGDSALYLCASSLRTGSQGYEQYFGPGTRLTVT.

The V and J genes are TRBV4-3 and TRBJ2-1; perhaps TRBD2 as D (5 bases). The CDR3 extends over 17 amino acids. Germline V lookup: CDR1 LGHNA, CDR2 YSLEER. V lost 0 bases to trimming and J lost 2 bases, with 14 bases between them. The CDR3 sequence: CASSQEGASRTYNEQFF. Here the CDR3 DNA reads TGCGCCAGCAGCCAAGAGGGAGCCAGCCGTACCTACAATGAGCAGTTCTTC.

The chain links TRBV6-1 to TRBJ1-1; D possibly corresponds to TRBD1 (5 bases). The V gene's germline CDR1 is MNHNS and CDR2 SASEGT. The CDR3 consists of 12 residues. Trimming shortened V by 2 bases and J by 11 bases, and 12 bases separated the two germline ends. The CDR3 loop is CASSEWGLGAFF. The CDR3 DNA follows: TGTGCCAGCAGTGAATGGGGCCTTGGGGCTTTCTTT.

This clone was observed a few times. This chain links TRBV6-2 or TRBV6-3 with TRBJ2-7; unclear D gene. Per germline, CDR1 MNHEY and CDR2 SVGEGT. This CDR3 is 13 amino acids long. V lost 4 bases and J 2 bases, leaving 9 bases between the germline ends. CDR3 nucleotides: TGTGCCAGCAGTTTGGACGCTCCCTACGAGCAGTACTTC. It is translated as CASSLDAPYEQYF.

By proportion, this clone is medium-sized (0.01 to 0.1%). The J gene is TRBJ1-5, the V gene TRBV7-8; 7 bases are a match to TRBD1. CDR1 is SGHVS and CDR2 is FQNEAQ in the germline V gene. The V segment lost 2 bases and the J segment 4 bases; nucleotides outside the gene matches: 14. This CDR3 is built from 18 residues. CDR3 residues: CASSLRSGGSRGNQPQHF. CDR3 nucleotides: TGTGCCAGCAGCTTAAGGTCAGGGGGGAGTCGGGGGAATCAGCCCCAGCATTTT.

This clone was counted many times. J is TRBJ2-5 and V is TRBV29-1; weak D call: TRBD2 (6 bases). The ends were cut back, 8 bases at V and 4 bases at J, with 17 bases in the middle. The CDR3 is made up of 13 amino acids. Germline CDR1 is SQVTM and CDR2 is ANQGSEA. CDR3 region: CSTTGLRAETQYF. The CDR3 DNA is TGCAGCACGACGGGACTCCGGGCAGAGACCCAGTACTTC.

There are a few counts of this clone. This chain joins TRBV27 and TRBJ1-5; D call uncertain. Trimming left V 4 bases short and J 6 bases short, with 1 base between. The CDR3 totals 10 residues. Germline V gene data show CDR1 as MNHEY and CDR2 as SMNVEV (reference sequence). The CDR3 region is CASSSQPQHF. As DNA, the CDR3 is TGTGCCAGCAGTTCTCAGCCCCAGCATTTT.

This sequence joins TRBV12-3 or TRBV12-4 and TRBJ1-2; a weak D match, TRBD1 (5 bases). Trimming left V 11 bases short and J 0 bases short, with 10 bases between. The CDR3 consists of 12 residues. CDR3 amino acids: CAVGHPNYGYTF. As DNA, the CDR3 is TGTGCCGTAGGACACCCTAACTATGGCTACACCTTC.

J is TRBJ1-5 and V is TRBV4-2; D not resolved. V was pared by 1 base and J by 9 bases, with 7 bases between. The germline CDR1 and CDR2 sequences are LGHNA and YNFKEQ. CDR3 length: 12 residues. The CDR3 reads CASSQGGGPQHF. The CDR3 DNA sequence: TGTGCCAGCAGCCAAGGTGGCGGGCCCCAGCATTTT.

This clone qualifies as medium-sized. The chain couples TRBV15 to TRBJ2-1; no reliable D call. Trimming took 4 bases from V and 6 from J, leaving 10 bases between them. CDR1 is LNHNV, CDR2 YYDKDF, per germline (reference sequence). This CDR3 has 13 residues. As DNA, the CDR3 is TGTGCCACCAGCACAAGACGAGCCAATGAGCAGTTCTTC. It yields the protein CATSTRRANEQFF.

This clone was counted ten times or more. The V gene is TRBV29-1, the J gene TRBJ2-5; 14 bases fit TRBD2. The CDR3 is 16 residues long. CDR1 and CDR2 from the germline V gene are SQVTM and ANQGSEA. The V gene end was trimmed by 7 bases and the J gene end by 4 bases; junction bases not matched to a gene: 11. The CDR3 protein is CSALTGTSGSRETQYF. The CDR3 DNA is TGCAGCGCCCTCACCGGGACTAGCGGGAGTCGAGAGACCCAGTACTTC.

V is TRBV12-3 or TRBV12-4 and J is TRBJ1-2, with 9 bases aligning to TRBD1. V lost 6 bases to trimming and J lost 5 bases; unmatched junction nucleotides: 4. CDR3 length equals 13 residues. CDR3 in amino acids: CASSLGQGYGYTF. CDR3 nucleotides: TGTGCCAGCAGCTTGGGACAGGGATATGGCTACACCTTC.

The gene calls are TRBV7-9 and TRBJ2-2; the D is unclear. This CDR3 has 15 amino acids. V was pared by 1 base and J by 6 bases, with 12 bases between. Germline values: CDR1 SEHNR, CDR2 FQNEAQ (reference sequence). The CDR3 loop reads CASSLVSIFAGELFF. The CDR3 bases are TGTGCCAGCAGCTTAGTGTCTATCTTTGCCGGGGAGCTGTTTTTT.

The rearrangement links TRBV3-1 to TRBJ2-4, with D maybe TRBD2 (5 bases). With 1 base removed from V and 1 base from J, the gap between germline ends came to 5 bases. The germline gives CDR1 LGHDT, CDR2 YNNKEL (reference sequence). The CDR3 runs to 14 residues. Written as DNA, the CDR3 is TGTGCCAGCAGCCAAGGAGGGGCCAAAAACATTCAGTACTTC. Its protein is CASSQGGAKNIQYF.

The chain uses TRBV7-9 and TRBJ1-4; D unresolved. The V gene lost 1 base and the J gene lost 8 bases, with 11 bases spanning the gap. The CDR3 runs to 14 residues. The germline V gene has CDR1 SEHNR and CDR2 FQNEAQ (reference sequence). The CDR3 DNA is TGTGCCAGCAGCTTAGGGGCCGAAGGCGAAAAACTGTTTTTT. The encoded protein is CASSLGAEGEKLFF.

The rearrangement uses TRBV27 and TRBJ2-7; D gene unclear. The V gene lost 4 bases and the J gene lost 0 bases, with 10 bases spanning the gap. CDR1 is MNHEY and CDR2 is SMNVEV in the germline V gene (reference sequence). This CDR3 is built from 14 residues. CDR3 sequence reads: CASSSGQASYEQYF. The DNA of the CDR3 is TGTGCCAGCAGTTCCGGCCAGGCCTCCTACGAGCAGTACTTC.

The chain combines TRBV27 with TRBJ2-7; D ambiguous. The CDR3 spans 15 residues. V gave up 5 bases and J gave up 2 bases, with 16 bases separating them. From germline, CDR1 is MNHEY and CDR2 SMNVEV (reference sequence). CDR3 in DNA: TGTGCCAGCAGTGGTACACCGGAGACACCCTACGAGCAGTACTTC. Its translation: CASSGTPETPYEQYF.

The CDR3 DNA reads TGTGCCAGCAGTTACAGGGGGCGATTTTGGGGCTACACCTTC. It yields the protein CASSYRGRFWGYTF. This chain connects TRBV28 to TRBJ1-2, with 9 bases aligning to TRBD1. V shed 4 bases and J 8 bases; nucleotides not matched to a gene: 8. The CDR3 loop spans 14 amino acids. Germline CDR1 and CDR2: MDHEN and SYDVKM.

A few counts support this clone. CDR3 nucleotides: TGTGCCAGCAGTTTTGGGGGCCCCTACAATGAGCAGTTCTTC. Amino acids: CASSFGGPYNEQFF. The rearrangement links TRBV27 to TRBJ2-1, with D possibly TRBD1 on 6 matching bases. CDR3 length: 14 amino acids. Trimming removed 3 bases at V and 2 bases at J, with 8 bases between. CDR1 and CDR2 (germline): MNHEY, SMNVEV (reference sequence).

By share, this clone ranks as medium-sized (0.01 to 0.1%). The chain has TRBV7-2 and TRBJ2-7, with 7 bases matching TRBD2. The CDR3 loop spans 13 amino acids. V was clipped by 5 bases and J by 3 bases; unmatched bases: 4. The germline CDR1 and CDR2 sequences are SGHTA and FQGNSA. The CDR3 region is CASSTWGGYEQYF. CDR3 coding DNA: TGTGCCAGCAGCACTTGGGGGGGCTACGAGCAGTACTTC.

This clone qualifies as large (0.1 to 1%). The chain is built from TRBV27 and TRBJ2-1, with a possible D match to TRBD1 (6 bases). Germline CDR1 and CDR2: MNHEY and SMNVEV (reference sequence). The ends were cut back, 7 bases at V and 2 bases at J, with 12 bases in the middle. This CDR3 is 14 amino acids long. DNA for the CDR3: TGTGCCAGCAAGGGTCCAGGGGCCTACAATGAGCAGTTCTTC. This translates into CASKGPGAYNEQFF.

The chain carries TRBV2 and TRBJ2-7; no clear D. This CDR3 has 16 amino acids. The V and J ends lost 1 base and 6 bases respectively, with 19 bases between them. CDR1 and CDR2 (germline): SNHLY, FYNNEI. This CDR3 reads CASSEGVHYTPGEQYF. CDR3 sequence (DNA): TGTGCCAGCAGTGAAGGGGTCCACTACACTCCGGGCGAGCAGTACTTC.